Described below is a single TCR beta chain sequence and its context. The study drew all its donors from Caucasian adults living in Nashville, Tennessee. Germline V lookup: CDR1 MNHNY, CDR2 SVGAGI (reference sequence). The J segment lost 5 bases and the V segment lost 3 bases, leaving 6 bases of the junction unmatched. The CDR3 loop spans 14 amino acids. Assay: immunoSEQ multiplex PCR; the TCRdb copy retains only in-frame clones and omits some. The table includes approximately 2.5 million clones, around nine tenths detected once. These data come from a study of shared clonotypes between healthy human individuals.

The sequence came from a man between 18 and 35 years old in good health. The sample was naive CD4+ T cells sorted from blood. Subset defined: CD45RA+ positively selected. The chain uses TRBV6-6 and TRBJ2-5; 7 bases match TRBD1. CDR3 protein: CASSYVGGLETQYF. The CDR3 DNA follows: TGTGCCAGCAGTTATGTAGGGGGCTTGGAGACCCAGTACTTC.